This passage covers 24 T cell receptor beta chains from one sample sequenced in a study of blood T cell repertoires in COVID-19. Assay used: immunoSEQ multiplex PCR; TCRdb lists only in-frame clones, some missing. Of approximately 130,000 clones in the sample, around nine tenths were seen once. The sequencing input was peripheral blood. The receptors stem from a woman aged 45-65 years with acute or convalescent COVID-19.

Only one count was recorded for this clone. The genes are TRBV11-2 and TRBJ2-2; 10 positions agree with TRBD2. The V and J ends lost 3 bases and 2 bases, in that order; junction bases with no gene match: 3. CDR1 and CDR2 from the germline V gene are SGHAT and FQNNGV. CDR3 length equals 16 residues. CDR3 residues: CASSFTSGTNTGELFF. The DNA for the CDR3 is TGTGCCAGCAGCTTTACTAGCGGGACTAACACCGGGGAGCTGTTTTTT.

The chain recombines TRBV11-3 with TRBJ2-1; TRBD1 matches 7 bases. CDR3 length equals 16 residues. Unmatched junction bases numbered 7, after V lost 1 base and J lost 4 bases. The germline V gene has CDR1 SGHNT and CDR2 YENEEA. DNA for the CDR3: TGTGCCAGCAGCTTAGTTTCAGGGACAGAGTACAATGAGCAGTTCTTC. It encodes CASSLVSGTEYNEQFF.

This chain joins TRBV4-1 and TRBJ1-2; 10 nucleotides line up with TRBD1. The CDR3 contains 18 residues. The V gene end was trimmed by 4 bases and the J gene end by 1 base; junction bases not matched to a gene: 12. Germline V lookup: CDR1 MGHRA, CDR2 YSYEKL. CDR3 DNA: TGCGCCAGCAGCCGCGTGACGGGACAGGGGAAATTTAACTATGGCTACACCTTC. Translated: CASSRVTGQGKFNYGYTF.

The chain has TRBV4-1 and TRBJ2-2; a possible D gene is TRBD1 (5 bases). This CDR3 spans 14 amino acids. Trimming removed 2 bases at V and 5 bases at J, with 9 bases between. CDR1 MGHRA and CDR2 YSYEKL come from the germline V gene. The CDR3 DNA reads as TGCGCCAGCAGCCAACGCCAGGGAACCGGGGAGCTGTTTTTT. Its translation is CASSQRQGTGELFF.

This chain joins TRBV5-4 and TRBJ1-1, with a weak D call TRBD1 (5 bases). Trimming cost V 5 bases and J 0 bases, with 11 bases left between them. There are 14 residues in the CDR3. The germline V gene encodes CDR1 SGHNT and CDR2 YYREEE (reference sequence). The CDR3: CASSRDYLNTEAFF. The DNA for the CDR3 is TGTGCCAGCAGTCGGGACTACTTGAACACTGAAGCTTTCTTT. The whole variable domain, remainder taken from reference TRBV5-4 and TRBJ1-1, is ETGVTQSPTHLIKTRGQQVTLRCSSQSGHNTVSWYQQALGQGPQFIFQYYREEENGRGNFPPRFSGLQFPNYSSELNVNALELDDSALYLCASSRDYLNTEAFFGQGTRLTVV.

The chain employs TRBV27 and TRBJ1-2; 7 nucleotides align to TRBD1. Germline CDR1 reads MNHEY; CDR2 reads SMNVEV (reference sequence). V lost 6 bases and J lost 4; bases outside the gene matches: 11. The length of the CDR3 is 15 residues. CDR3 nucleotide sequence: TGTGCCAGCAGAAAATCTGGACAGGCGACCTATGGCTACACCTTC. Translating it yields CASRKSGQATYGYTF.

The gene calls are TRBV7-2 and TRBJ2-1; TRBD2 aligns across 9 bases. With 1 base clipped from V and 4 bases from J, the junction kept 2 bases outside the gene matches. The CDR3 contains 15 residues. Germline loops: CDR1 SGHTA, CDR2 FQGNSA. The CDR3 protein is CASSLVAGAYNEQFF. DNA of the CDR3: TGTGCCAGCAGCTTAGTAGCGGGAGCTTACAATGAGCAGTTCTTC.

This rearrangement joins TRBV19 to TRBJ2-2; 7 nucleotides match TRBD1. Germline CDR1 and CDR2: LNHDA and SQIVND (reference sequence). V was pared by 7 bases and J by 3 bases, with 5 bases of the junction left unmatched. CDR3 length: 14 residues. The CDR3 sequence: CASKPRGHTGELFF. For the CDR3, the DNA is TGTGCCAGTAAGCCAAGGGGGCACACCGGGGAGCTGTTTTTT.

This chain connects TRBV30 to TRBJ1-2; TRBD1 aligns across 7 bases. This CDR3 is built from 12 residues. The trim removed 3 bases at V and 6 bases at J, leaving 4 bases unmatched. CDR1 and CDR2 from the germline V gene are GTSNPN and SVGIG (reference sequence). The CDR3 loop is CAWRGQDHGYTF. The CDR3 nucleotides read TGTGCCTGGAGAGGACAGGACCATGGCTACACCTTC.

This rearrangement joins TRBV4-2 to TRBJ2-7, with unresolved D. CDR3 size: 13 residues. The germline V gene has CDR1 LGHNA and CDR2 YNFKEQ. V lost 1 base and J lost 5, with 9 bases in between. The CDR3 here is CASSQVLADEQYF. The CDR3 bases are TGTGCCAGCAGCCAAGTCTTGGCTGACGAGCAGTACTTC.

The chain has TRBV12-5 and TRBJ1-6, with a possible D match to TRBD1 (5 bases). V was trimmed by 3 bases and J by 9 bases, leaving 9 bases between them. This CDR3 spans 13 amino acids. Germline-derived CDR1 and CDR2 are LGHNT and FRNRAP. CDR3 in DNA: TGTGCTAGTGGTTTATCAGGGCGTTCACCCCTCCACTTT. As protein: CASGLSGRSPLHF.

CDR3 nucleotides: TGCGCCAGCAGCCAAGCTACCGGACTAGCGGGGCGAGAGACCCAGTACTTC. This translates into CASSQATGLAGRETQYF. The rearrangement joins TRBV4-1 to TRBJ2-5; the match to TRBD2 covers 12 bases. The CDR3 spans 17 residues. Germline V lookup: CDR1 MGHRA, CDR2 YSYEKL. V gave up 1 base and J gave up 4 bases; unmatched junction bases: 7.

This clone was seen only once. The chain joins TRBV3-1 (or the pseudogene TRBV3-2) to TRBJ2-1, with TRBD2 matching 10 bases. The V gene's germline CDR1 is LGHDT and CDR2 YNNKEL (reference sequence). J lost 5 bases, V lost 0 bases, and 10 bases had no gene match. The CDR3 totals 18 residues. The CDR3 here is CASSQDALAGGLNNEQFF. For the CDR3, the DNA is TGTGCCAGCAGCCAAGATGCATTAGCGGGAGGACTTAACAATGAGCAGTTCTTC.

The chain uses TRBV10-3 and TRBJ2-5; D is undetermined. The V gene's germline CDR1 is ENHRY and CDR2 SYGVKD. V dropped 1 base and J dropped 5 bases, with 8 bases sitting between them. The CDR3 runs 13 residues. CDR3 DNA: TGTGCCATCAGTGAGTTTAGCCGCGAGACCCAGTACTTC. It encodes CAISEFSRETQYF.

The rearrangement uses TRBV6-5 and TRBJ2-3, with 7 nucleotides matching TRBD2. The germline V gene encodes CDR1 MNHEY and CDR2 SVGAGI. J lost 5 bases, V lost 0 bases, and 2 bases had no gene match. CDR3 length: 14 residues. The CDR3 DNA reads as TGTGCCAGCAGTTACTCCCTAGCGGAAGATACGCAGTATTTT. Protein sequence: CASSYSLAEDTQYF.

This chain joins TRBV6-1 and TRBJ2-3; D unclear. The V and J ends lost 1 base and 0 bases respectively, with 8 bases between them. Germline loops: CDR1 MNHNS, CDR2 SASEGT. The CDR3 contains 15 residues. This CDR3 is CASSEDEASTDTQYF. The CDR3 bases are TGTGCCAGCAGTGAAGATGAAGCTAGCACAGATACGCAGTATTTT.

This clone was detected only a few times. The chain uses TRBV4-1 and TRBJ1-6; no firm D call. Germline CDR1 is MGHRA and CDR2 is YSYEKL. With 4 bases removed from V and 7 bases from J, the gap between germline ends came to 8 bases. This CDR3 has 13 amino acids. Here the CDR3 reads CASSLFGNSPLHF. CDR3 DNA: TGCGCCAGCAGCCTCTTTGGCAATTCACCCCTCCACTTT.

In its sample, this clone was seen once. The rearrangement uses TRBV13 and TRBJ2-7, with TRBD1 matching over 9 bases. The CDR3 is 14 residues long. The germline gives CDR1 PRHDT, CDR2 FYEKMQ (reference sequence). V gave up 2 bases and J gave up 5 bases; unmatched junction bases: 4. The CDR3 region has the DNA TGTGCCAGCAGCTTATCACAGGGGGCCCACGAGCAGTACTTC. Its protein is CASSLSQGAHEQYF.

The chain is built from TRBV10-3 and TRBJ1-4; 8 bases match TRBD1. The J segment lost 8 bases and the V segment lost 10 bases, leaving 9 bases of the junction unmatched. Germline values: CDR1 ENHRY, CDR2 SYGVKD. The CDR3 covers 13 residues. The CDR3: CASQQGEEEKLFF. The CDR3 DNA follows: TGTGCCAGCCAACAGGGGGAGGAGGAAAAACTGTTTTTT.

The chain couples TRBV7-4 to TRBJ1-4; D unresolved. The CDR3 runs 13 residues. Germline-derived CDR1 and CDR2 are SGHVT and SQSDAQ. The ends were cut back, 2 bases at V and 4 bases at J, with 5 bases in the middle. This CDR3 reads CASSLNFNEKLFF. CDR3 nucleotides: TGTGCCAGCAGCTTAAACTTTAATGAAAAACTGTTTTTT.

The chain couples TRBV10-2 to TRBJ2-4; the match to TRBD1 covers 11 bases. The CDR3 has 17 residues. Losses at the gene ends were 9 bases for V and 5 bases for J; bases not matched to a gene: 15. Germline CDR1 is WSHSY and CDR2 is SAAADI. The CDR3 here is CARRWRTGGSYENIQYF. DNA of the CDR3: TGCGCCAGGAGGTGGCGGACAGGGGGCTCTTACGAAAACATTCAGTACTTC.

The V call is TRBV4-3, the J call TRBJ1-4, with no clear D. Germline CDR1 and CDR2: LGHNA and YSLEER. This CDR3 is 13 amino acids long. Deletions cut 3 bases from V and 8 bases from J, with 10 bases between. The CDR3 sequence: CASSQNRGEKLFF. CDR3 sequence (DNA): TGCGCCAGCAGCCAGAATCGCGGCGAAAAACTGTTTTTT.

V usage is TRBV12-3 or TRBV12-4 and J usage is TRBJ1-5; D perhaps matches TRBD1 (6 bases). V was trimmed by 6 bases and J by 5 bases, leaving 11 bases between them. The CDR3 covers 13 residues. The CDR3 nucleotides are TGTGCCAGCAGCTCCAGGGGATATCAGCCCCAGCATTTT. Translation: CASSSRGYQPQHF.

The CDR3 reads CATSSGRNTIYF. DNA of the CDR3: TGTGCCACCAGTAGCGGGAGAAACACCATATATTTT. The rearrangement uses TRBV24-1 and TRBJ1-3, with unresolved D. Trimming removed 6 bases from V and 5 bases from J, with 7 bases in between. Per germline, CDR1 KGHDR and CDR2 SFDVKD. The CDR3 has 12 residues.